This T cell receptor (beta chain) was found in a study of cytomegalovirus exposure and HLA in healthy donors. The CDR3 consists of 15 residues. CDR1 is MGHDK, CDR2 SYGVNS, per germline. The V end was cut by 2 bases, the J end by 7 bases, with 16 bases between. PCR was performed using 60 Vbeta and 13 Jbeta primers. Assay used: immunoSEQ multiplex PCR; TCRdb lists only in-frame clones, some missing. The sample has roughly 190,000 clones, roughly 80% seen once. The clonotype originates from a woman aged 18 to 35 in good health and CMV-seronegative. The chain couples TRBV25-1 to TRBJ2-3, with D tentatively TRBD2 (5 bases). The specimen was PBMCs. The DNA of the CDR3 is TGTGCCAGCAGTGAAAGCGGAAGAGGAAGATATACGCAGTATTTT. Translation: CASSESGRGRYTQYF.